This T cell receptor beta chain was recovered during a study of T cells of healthy individuals (dated by TCRdb to 2016 to 2019). Library method: 5' RACE. The run used an Illumina MiSeq. The public reads were run again by TCRdb, first through fastp at Q25 and then through MiXCR, and only productive beta chains were kept. All rows with the same CDR3 protein become a single entry with the most common DNA and genes. The sample has under 70,000 distinct CDR3 sequences on record, roughly 15% of them singletons. Jointly, the top ten make up 16% of the sample. This clonotype came up a few times. Its specific antigen is unknown. Nothing much larger sits one base from this clone, and base qualities are not available. This clonotype originated in a human donor in good health.

The CDR3 amino acid sequence is: CASRRVNTEAFF. The bases are TGTGCCAGCCGACGGGTGAACACTGAAGCTTTCTTT. The chain joins TRBV2 to TRBJ1-1; the D gene assignment is ambiguous. CDR1 and CDR2, per the germline V gene, are SNHLY and FYNNEI. The junction shows trimming of 8 bases on V and 0 bases on J, plus 7 bases between the germline ends. The CDR3 numbers 12 residues from cysteine through phenylalanine. Only the CDR3 DNA is retained, 36 bases long and in frame from the first base.